This passage covers 4 T cell receptor beta chains from one sample sequenced in a study of CD8 T cells in Susac syndrome. RNA was extracted with the RNeasy kit, and a quantity of roughly 0.5 to 1 ug was reverse transcribed using random hexamers. Using its own MiXCR run on the immunoSEQ multiplex PCR reads, TCRdb lists one record per CDR3 protein. The sample includes 100,000 to 150,000 distinct CDR3 sequences, around 94% of them seen just once. Sample: CD8+ T cells from PBMCs. These receptors all come from a human donor with Susac syndrome.

This sequence joins TRBV11-1 and TRBJ2-1; 12 nucleotides line up with TRBD2. Germline V gene sequence: CDR1 SGHAT, CDR2 FQDESV (reference sequence). The CDR3 spans 15 residues. Losses at the gene ends were 7 bases for V and 8 bases for J; bases not matched to a gene: 9. The CDR3 protein is CASNGLAGRPDEQFF. CDR3 sequence (DNA): TGTGCCAGCAACGGACTAGCGGGACGTCCGGATGAGCAGTTCTTC.

This chain joins TRBV9 and TRBJ2-2, with D perhaps matching TRBD1 (6 bases). Trimming stripped 6 bases from V and 1 base from J, with 16 bases between. Per germline, CDR1 SGDLS and CDR2 YYNGEE. The CDR3 covers 16 residues. CDR3 sequence (DNA): TGTGCCAGCACCGCTTACGCGACAGGGAACACCGGGGAGCTGTTTTTT. Its protein product is CASTAYATGNTGELFF.

This chain joins TRBV2 and TRBJ2-7; the match to TRBD1 covers 11 bases. The V and J ends lost 6 bases and 5 bases, in that order; junction bases with no gene match: 6. CDR1 and CDR2 (germline): SNHLY, FYNNEI. CDR3 size: 14 residues. The chain's CDR3 is CASSRGQGADEQYF. The DNA of the CDR3 is TGTGCCAGCAGCCGCGGACAGGGGGCGGACGAGCAGTACTTC.

The chain combines TRBV30 with TRBJ1-2; TRBD1 might be the D (5 bases). CDR3 length: 16 residues. Germline V gene data show CDR1 as GTSNPN and CDR2 as SVGIG (reference sequence). Trimming shortened V by 3 bases and J by 3 bases, and 20 bases separated the two germline ends. The CDR3 here is CAWRRKGPGTHYGYTF. CDR3 nucleotides: TGTGCCTGGAGAAGGAAAGGCCCCGGGACCCACTATGGCTACACCTTC.